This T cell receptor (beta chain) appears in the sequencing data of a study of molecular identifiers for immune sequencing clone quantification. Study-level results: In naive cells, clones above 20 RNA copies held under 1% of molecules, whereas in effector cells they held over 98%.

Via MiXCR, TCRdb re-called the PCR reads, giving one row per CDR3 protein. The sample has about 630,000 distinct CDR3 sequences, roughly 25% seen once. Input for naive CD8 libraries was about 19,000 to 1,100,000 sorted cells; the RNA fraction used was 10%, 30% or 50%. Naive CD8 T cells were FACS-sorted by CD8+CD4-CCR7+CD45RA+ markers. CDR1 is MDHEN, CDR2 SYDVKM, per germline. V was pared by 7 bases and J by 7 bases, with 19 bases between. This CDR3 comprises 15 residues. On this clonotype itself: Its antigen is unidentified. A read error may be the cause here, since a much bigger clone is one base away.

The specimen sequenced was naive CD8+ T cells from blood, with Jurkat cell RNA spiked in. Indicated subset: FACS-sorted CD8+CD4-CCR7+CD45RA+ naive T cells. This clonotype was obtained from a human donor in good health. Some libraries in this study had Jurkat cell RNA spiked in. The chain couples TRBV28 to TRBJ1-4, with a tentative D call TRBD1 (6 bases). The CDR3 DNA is TGTGCCAGCAATCCACGACAGGCCCGCTTTGAAAAACTGTTTTTT. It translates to CASNPRQARFEKLFF.